This T cell receptor beta chain was identified in a study of T cell responses to AZD1222 COVID-19 vaccine. On this clone: Its antigen remains unknown.

General study points: A mostly white British donor set with more females was recruited, and clonal diversity was possibly underestimated.

Sequenced by immunoSEQ multiplex PCR; TCRdb stores in-frame clones only, minus some. The sample contains about 98,000 clones, roughly 84% of which appear only once. The clonotype comes from an adult in good health. The material was peripheral blood, obtained on day 0 of AZD1222 vaccination.

CDR3 sequence reads: CASSYSSRKYGNTIYF. CDR3 nucleotides: TGTGCCAGCAGTTACTCGTCCCGGAAGTATGGAAACACCATATATTTT. The chain couples TRBV6-5 to TRBJ1-3; no clear D gene. The V and J ends lost 0 bases and 3 bases respectively, with 12 bases between them. Germline V gives CDR1 MNHEY, CDR2 SVGAGI. The CDR3 contains 16 residues.